Listed below are T cell receptor beta chains from one sample, sequenced in a study of early T cells in non-severe SARS-CoV-2 infection. TCRdb independently ran MiXCR on the 5' RACE reads; one entry per CDR3 protein. Altogether 40,000 to 45,000 distinct CDR3 sequences are present, over 9% being singletons, with the ten largest covering more than 15%. Sequenced sample: whole blood. These receptor sequences come from an adult who was a healthcare worker with PCR-confirmed SARS-CoV-2 infection or an uninfected control (not recorded which). Each CDR3 is given without its conserved first and last residue. Some rows mark clone size as missing; the rest say once, few, many or name a class of expanded clone.

j_call: TRBJ2-5
v_call: TRBV7-8
clone_size: -
cdr3_aa: ASSSPGRGETQY

j_call: TRBJ2-3
v_call: TRBV5-1
clone_size: many
cdr3_aa: ASSRQGNTDTQY

j_call: TRBJ1-2
v_call: TRBV12-3/TRBV12-4
clone_size: -
cdr3_aa: ASRAGRNYGYT

j_call: TRBJ2-3
v_call: TRBV7-3
clone_size: few
cdr3_aa: ASRGDVAGDTQY

j_call: TRBJ2-1
v_call: TRBV7-8
clone_size: many
cdr3_aa: ASSARLGKDNEQF

j_call: TRBJ2-7
v_call: TRBV11-2
clone_size: many
cdr3_aa: ASSWTGTGGWYEQY

j_call: TRBJ2-3
v_call: TRBV7-9
clone_size: few
cdr3_aa: ASSLAGGPADTQY

j_call: TRBJ2-1
v_call: TRBV7-9
clone_size: -
cdr3_aa: ASSSDSGFQF

j_call: TRBJ2-7
v_call: TRBV2
clone_size: -
cdr3_aa: ASSVSGYEQY

j_call: TRBJ1-1
v_call: TRBV7-2
clone_size: few
cdr3_aa: ASSTTGDTEAF

j_call: TRBJ2-7
v_call: TRBV5-1
clone_size: many
cdr3_aa: ASSLAGASNEQY

j_call: TRBJ1-2
v_call: TRBV12-3/TRBV12-4
clone_size: few
cdr3_aa: ASRPHRGGYYGYT

j_call: TRBJ2-7
v_call: TRBV29-1
clone_size: many
cdr3_aa: SVVLRGYEQY

j_call: TRBJ2-7
v_call: TRBV29-1
clone_size: few
cdr3_aa: SVEGKAWDEQY

j_call: TRBJ2-7
v_call: TRBV7-3
clone_size: many
cdr3_aa: ASSLRARAGAYEQY

j_call: TRBJ2-3
v_call: TRBV6-6
clone_size: many
cdr3_aa: ASSLSGGAIDTQY

j_call: TRBJ2-3
v_call: TRBV29-1
clone_size: -
cdr3_aa: SVDLTGGGDTQY

j_call: TRBJ2-1
v_call: TRBV11-3
clone_size: many
cdr3_aa: ASSLGGQRNEQF

j_call: TRBJ1-5
v_call: TRBV2
clone_size: -
cdr3_aa: ASSDRGRRQPQH

j_call: TRBJ1-5
v_call: TRBV20-1
clone_size: many
cdr3_aa: SASRAGALNQPQH